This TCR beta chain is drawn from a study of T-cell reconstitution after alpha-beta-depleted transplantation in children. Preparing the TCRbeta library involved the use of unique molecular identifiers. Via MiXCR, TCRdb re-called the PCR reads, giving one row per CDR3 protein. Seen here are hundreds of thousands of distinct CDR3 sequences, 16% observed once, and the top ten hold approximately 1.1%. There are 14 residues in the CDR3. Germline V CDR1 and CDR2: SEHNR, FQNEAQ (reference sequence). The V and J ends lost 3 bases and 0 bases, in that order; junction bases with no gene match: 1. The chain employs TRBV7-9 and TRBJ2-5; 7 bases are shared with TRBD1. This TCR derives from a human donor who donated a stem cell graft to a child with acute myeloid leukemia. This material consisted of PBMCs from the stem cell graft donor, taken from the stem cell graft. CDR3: CASSFGQDQETQYF. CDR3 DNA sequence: TGTGCCAGCAGCTTCGGACAGGACCAAGAGACCCAGTACTTC. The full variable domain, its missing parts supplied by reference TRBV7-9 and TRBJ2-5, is DTGVSQNPRHKITKRGQNVTFRCDPISEHNRLYWYRQTLGQGPEFLTYFQNEAQLEKSRLLSDRFSAERPKGSFSTLEIQRTEQGDSAMYLCASSFGQDQETQYFGPGTRLLVL.